Listed here are 21 T cell receptor beta chains from one sample, sequenced in a study of graft-versus-host responses after intestinal transplantation. Profiling relied on immunoSEQ multiplex PCR, and the TCRdb table lists in-frame clones only, not all of them. The sample records about 71,000 clones, 90% being singletons. No antigen is known for these receptors. This sample comprised unstimulated CD8+ T cells sorted from spleen or lymph node cells, obtained before intestinal transplant. Receptors were obtained from a human donor who received an intestinal transplant.

V usage is TRBV7-9 and J usage is TRBJ2-7; TRBD1 is a possible D gene (6 bases). CDR3 length: 15 amino acids. V was shortened by 5 bases and J by 5 bases, with 19 bases between the two germline ends. The germline gives CDR1 SEHNR, CDR2 FQNEAQ (reference sequence). CDR3 in amino acids: CASSEPGQGKDEQYF. Here the CDR3 DNA reads TGTGCCAGCAGCGAGCCCGGGCAGGGGAAGGACGAGCAGTACTTC.

The chain is built from TRBV7-9 and TRBJ1-1, with D possibly TRBD1 on 5 matching bases. V lost 5 bases and J lost 1, with 11 bases in between. The V gene's germline CDR1 is SEHNR and CDR2 FQNEAQ (reference sequence). CDR3 size: 14 residues. The CDR3 bases are TGTGCCAGCAGCCCCGCGGGGGGGAACACTGAAGCTTTCTTT. It codes for CASSPAGGNTEAFF.

The J gene is TRBJ2-1, the V gene TRBV5-4, with TRBD2 matching over 15 bases. Germline V gene sequence: CDR1 SGHNT, CDR2 YYREEE (reference sequence). The CDR3 has 16 amino acids. The trim removed 4 bases at V and 7 bases at J, leaving 6 bases unmatched. CDR3 loop: CASSTNGLAGGNEQFF. CDR3 nucleotide sequence: TGTGCCAGCAGCACCAATGGACTAGCGGGGGGGAATGAGCAGTTCTTC.

The J gene is TRBJ2-7, the V gene TRBV9; 8 positions match TRBD2. Per the germline V gene, CDR1 is SGDLS and CDR2 is YYNGEE. J was trimmed by 4 bases and V by 0 bases; bases with no gene match: 6. The CDR3 is 15 amino acids. The CDR3: CASSVEGSGVYEQYF. The CDR3 region has the DNA TGTGCCAGCAGCGTAGAGGGTAGCGGGGTTTACGAGCAGTACTTC.

This chain joins TRBV5-4 and TRBJ1-2, with 10 bases fitting TRBD1. Germline CDR1 and CDR2: SGHNT and YYREEE (reference sequence). This CDR3 has 15 residues. J lost 3 bases, V lost 0 bases, and 2 bases had no gene match. The DNA for the CDR3 is TGTGCCAGCAGCTTGGGGGGGACAGGGGACTATGGCTACACCTTC. Translated, it gives CASSLGGTGDYGYTF.

The chain uses TRBV2 and TRBJ2-1; a weak D match, TRBD2 (7 bases). The germline V and J ends were trimmed by 6 bases and 3 bases, with 15 bases remaining between them. This CDR3 region has 15 residues. Germline CDR1 and CDR2: SNHLY and FYNNEI. The CDR3 sequence is CASSSGGDIYNEQFF. CDR3 in DNA: TGTGCCAGCAGCTCGGGGGGCGACATCTACAATGAGCAGTTCTTC. The whole variable domain, filled in from reference TRBV2 and TRBJ2-1, reads EPEVTQTPSHQVTQMGQEVILRCVPISNHLYFYWYRQILGQKVEFLVSFYNNEISEKSEIFDDQFSVERPDGSNFTLKIRSTKLEDSAMYFCASSSGGDIYNEQFFGPGTRLTVL.

The J gene is TRBJ2-7, the V gene TRBV6-6; D not resolved. Germline V gene sequence: CDR1 MNHNY, CDR2 SVGAGI (reference sequence). CDR3 length equals 13 residues. Trimming took off 2 bases at V and 0 bases at J, with 5 bases between the two ends. This CDR3 is CASSYASSYEQYF. The DNA for the CDR3 is TGTGCCAGCAGTTACGCCAGCTCCTACGAGCAGTACTTC.

This clone was found a few times. This sequence joins TRBV9 and TRBJ2-7; D perhaps matches TRBD1 (6 bases). CDR3 length: 14 residues. V shed 0 bases and J shed 2 bases, with 9 bases lying between them. Germline V CDR1 and CDR2: SGDLS, YYNGEE. CDR3 coding DNA: TGTGCCAGCAGCGTAGGGGGGCTTGCCTACGAGCAGTACTTC. It encodes CASSVGGLAYEQYF.

This chain connects TRBV9 to TRBJ2-2; 7 bases fit TRBD1. Losses at the gene ends were 3 bases for V and 1 base for J; bases not matched to a gene: 6. Germline V gene lookup returns CDR1 SGDLS and CDR2 YYNGEE. There are 16 residues in the CDR3. The CDR3 protein is CASSAPGQKNTGELFF. The CDR3 coding sequence is TGTGCCAGCAGCGCCCCGGGACAGAAGAACACCGGGGAGCTGTTTTTT.

This chain connects TRBV5-6 to TRBJ2-5, with 16 positions matching TRBD2. CDR1 is SGHDT and CDR2 is YYEEEE in the germline V gene. V gave up 5 bases and J gave up 5 bases; unmatched junction bases: 12. This CDR3 contains 18 residues. The CDR3 protein is CASRLAGTSGGVNETQYF. The CDR3 DNA sequence: TGTGCCAGCAGACTTGCCGGGACTAGCGGGGGGGTGAACGAGACCCAGTACTTC.

This rearrangement joins TRBV11-2 to TRBJ1-3; no definite D call. V was pared by 2 bases and J by 0 bases, with 8 bases between. The CDR3 consists of 15 residues. Germline V gene data show CDR1 as SGHAT and CDR2 as FQNNGV. The CDR3 sequence is CASSLWPNSGNTIYF. For the CDR3, the DNA is TGTGCCAGCAGCTTATGGCCGAACTCTGGAAACACCATATATTTT.

For the CDR3, the DNA is TGTGCCAGCAGCCCCGTCGGGACTGGCTACGAGCAGTACTTC. This encodes CASSPVGTGYEQYF. V is TRBV5-6 and J is TRBJ2-7; weak D call: TRBD2 (6 bases). V lost 4 bases and J lost 3, with 14 bases in between. The CDR3 length is 14 residues. CDR1 and CDR2 from the germline V gene are SGHDT and YYEEEE.

CDR3 residues: CASSLAVTSGVDEQFF. The DNA of the CDR3 is TGCGCCAGCAGCTTGGCCGTGACTAGCGGGGTAGATGAGCAGTTCTTC. The chain combines TRBV5-1 with TRBJ2-1, with 11 bases aligning to TRBD2. Germline trimming cut 0 bases from V and 8 bases from J; bases unmatched to any gene: 7. The length of the CDR3 is 16 residues. Germline V gives CDR1 SGHRS, CDR2 YFSETQ. The full variable domain, completed using reference TRBV5-1 and TRBJ2-1, is KAGVTQTPRYLIKTRGQQVTLSCSPISGHRSVSWYQQTPGQGLQFLFEYFSETQRNKGNFPGRFSGRQFSNSRSEMNVSTLELGDSALYLCASSLAVTSGVDEQFFGPGTRLTVL.

This chain uses TRBV9 with TRBJ2-1; 8 bases map to TRBD2. The junction had 12 bases not matched to a gene; V was cut back by 6 bases and J by 4 bases. The CDR3 consists of 16 residues. Germline loops: CDR1 SGDLS, CDR2 YYNGEE. The CDR3 bases are TGTGCCAGCACCCCACCCCCGGGGGGGCAATACAATGAGCAGTTCTTC. Translation gives CASTPPPGGQYNEQFF.

The J gene is TRBJ2-7, the V gene TRBV4-2; a possible D gene is TRBD1 (6 bases). The CDR3 length is 14 residues. V dropped 0 bases and J dropped 4 bases, with 10 bases sitting between them. Germline CDR1 and CDR2: LGHNA and YNFKEQ. The CDR3 protein is CASSQDRQGYEQYF. CDR3 nucleotides: TGTGCCAGCAGCCAAGATCGGCAGGGGTACGAGCAGTACTTC.

The rearrangement uses TRBV27 and TRBJ2-1, with 12 bases aligning to TRBD2. The CDR3 contains 17 residues. CDR1 and CDR2 from the germline V gene are MNHEY and SMNVEV (reference sequence). V lost 2 bases, J lost 10 bases, and 12 bases stayed unmatched. CDR3 loop: CASSLLSSGGAPHEQFF. For the CDR3, the DNA is TGTGCCAGCAGTTTACTCTCTAGCGGGGGGGCTCCTCACGAGCAGTTCTTC.

The rearrangement joins TRBV11-2 to TRBJ1-2; 8 bases map to TRBD1. The CDR3 extends over 18 amino acids. J lost 4 bases, V lost 0 bases, and 13 bases had no gene match. CDR1 is SGHAT and CDR2 is FQNNGV in the germline V gene. The CDR3 is CASSLEGQGAFRGYGYTF. CDR3 coding DNA: TGTGCCAGCAGCTTAGAGGGGCAGGGGGCCTTCCGTGGCTATGGCTACACCTTC.

The chain recombines TRBV10-2 with TRBJ2-7; TRBD1 aligns across 8 bases. CDR1 and CDR2 (germline): WSHSY, SAAADI. V was clipped by 2 bases and J by 0 bases; unmatched bases: 3. CDR3 length: 15 amino acids. The CDR3: CASSEGDRSSYEQYF. In DNA form, the CDR3 reads TGCGCCAGCAGTGAGGGGGACAGGAGCTCCTACGAGCAGTACTTC.

This chain links TRBV13 with TRBJ2-1, with D possibly matching TRBD1 (6 bases). Trimming shortened V by 5 bases and J by 2 bases, and 10 bases separated the two germline ends. This CDR3 has 14 residues. Germline CDR1 PRHDT, CDR2 FYEKMQ (reference sequence). The CDR3 coding sequence is TGTGCCAGCAGCCCCAGGACAGCCTACAATGAGCAGTTCTTC. Protein product: CASSPRTAYNEQFF.

V is TRBV5-1 and J is TRBJ1-1; the match to TRBD1 covers 8 bases. CDR1 is SGHRS and CDR2 is YFSETQ in the germline V gene. The junction had 14 bases not matched to a gene; V was cut back by 4 bases and J by 0 bases. The CDR3 sequence is 18 residues long. The CDR3 DNA sequence: TGCGCCAGCAGCCTGGGGTGGGCGGGACAGGCCATGAACACTGAAGCTTTCTTT. Encoded protein: CASSLGWAGQAMNTEAFF.

The count of this clone is one. The rearrangement joins TRBV15 to TRBJ2-1; tentative D call: TRBD1 (6 bases). Trimming stripped 1 base from V and 8 bases from J, with 24 bases between. CDR1 is LNHNV, CDR2 YYDKDF, per germline (reference sequence). The CDR3 covers 18 residues. The CDR3 is CATSRGDRLRDTGDEQFF. The CDR3 nucleotides read TGTGCCACCAGCAGAGGAGACAGGCTAAGAGACACCGGCGATGAGCAGTTCTTC.